This TCR beta chain is from a study of CD8+CD57+ T cells in acquired aplastic anemia. Study outcomes and limitations: Patients and controls shared some 29 CD8+ CDR3 sequences, which appeared highly expressed in patients and within their immunodominant clones.

The TCR beta profiling, which covered VDJ combination and CDR3 sequence, was carried out using genomic DNA as the template. TCRdb processed the reads anew with MiXCR; each CDR3 protein has one entry. The sample gives some 130,000 distinct CDR3 sequences, 41% of which show up once; 8.4% is in the top ten. This clonotype was counted a few times. Its antigen remains unidentified. CDR1 DFQATT and CDR2 SNEGSKA come from the germline V gene (reference sequence). This CDR3 spans 13 amino acids. Trimming took 3 bases from V and 1 from J, leaving 8 bases between them. Specimen: sorted CD4+, CD8+, or CD8+CD57+ T cells (not recorded which) from PBMCs. This clonotype originated in a human donor in good health, serving as a control. V usage is TRBV20-1 and J usage is TRBJ2-3; D is ambiguous. Written as DNA, the CDR3 is TGCAGTGCTAGTAACAGTGGCACAGATACGCAGTATTTT. It translates to CSASNSGTDTQYF.